This TCR beta chain was captured by sequencing in a study of cytomegalovirus exposure and HLA in healthy donors (dated by TCRdb to about 2017). Regarding the research as a whole: According to a later analysis, the 120 or so validation repertoires were produced on the same platform as the approximately 620 repertoires of the first cohort. The study aimed to test whether signatures of past pathogen exposure could be identified by cataloging public T cell receptors. In addition to the first cohort of approximately 670 subjects, a separate validation cohort of 130 or so different subjects was used. To predict cytomegalovirus infection status, the study brought together high-throughput TCR immunosequencing, statistical association of individual TCRs with disease status, and machine learning.

The donors were included in the validation cohort of 90 to 150 subjects, a group kept apart from the approximately 650-subject first cohort. The method was the immunoSEQ multiplex PCR assay. In the original analysis: A statistical classification framework was built to diagnose cytomegalovirus status from the catalog of TCR beta chain sequences. TCRdb mirrors the immuneACCESS table, restricted to in-frame sequences. Some clones are absent from its copies; in checked studies, under half trace to an unresolved V gene, and the reason for the others is unknown. The V and J calls and clone size come from that table; D and trimming were worked out from the DNA. This sample has about 98,000 clones in its table, and approximately 90% of those were observed once. Roughly 3.9% of the sample rests with the top ten. The V and J ends are trimmed by 6 bases and 4 bases, leaving 9 bases between them. Looking up the germline V gene (reference sequence) yields CDR1 DFQATT and CDR2 SNEGSKA. The CDR3 holds 11 amino acids from the cysteine to the phenylalanine. Only the CDR3 part of the read is kept: 33 bases, read in frame from the first base.

The full study reports these points: A later analysis had no HLA typing for the validation cohort, so co-occurrence there was scored across all 120 or so repertoires. The study gave a list of 150 to 200 TCR beta chains associated with cytomegalovirus. In vitro tests confirmed that a few of the cytomegalovirus-associated TCR beta chains recognize cytomegalovirus antigens. The authors suggested that the approach could potentially be extended to other disease states and immunological phenotypes. Across donors, most TCR sequences were observed very rarely, whereas some public TCRs were present in many individuals. Of the cluster scores, roughly 95% were above 0 in a later analysis, which found that TCRs clustered in the first cohort also tended to co-occur in the 120 validation repertoires. Cytomegalovirus status was reported to be diagnosed by the classifier with high specificity and sensitivity in both the original and validation cohorts.

Comments on this clone: Its specific antigen is unknown. Base qualities are not recorded, but no much larger clone differs from it by a single base.

Specimen: PBMCs. The chain uses TRBV20-1 and TRBJ1-1, with the identity of the D gene unclear. The receptor's source is a young woman in good health and CMV-seronegative. CDR3 reads: CSALYFTEAFF. The nucleotide sequence reads as follows: TGCAGTGCGCTCTATTTCACTGAAGCTTTCTTT.